This T cell receptor (beta chain) was captured in a study of blood T cells in healthy people across ages (dated by TCRdb to the mid-2010s). Context from the whole study: In model experiments, template switching captured about one uniquely barcoded TCR beta cDNA molecule for every two T cells. Using deep sequencing normalized with unique cDNA molecular identifiers, the study measured how TCR beta repertoire diversity changes with age. The donors were divided into four age groups: young (average around 16 years), middle-aged (about 41), aged (about 60) and long-lived (around 87). To avoid experimental bias, donors of different ages were randomly spread across the sequencing lanes. Two additional independent replicas of 1 million unique cDNA reads from the same blood draw were analyzed for two donors (one aged 18 to 29 and one aged 80 or older).

According to the germline V gene, CDR1 reads LGHNA and CDR2 reads YSLEER. The junction shows trimming of 1 base on V and 1 base on J, plus 19 bases between the germline ends. The CDR3 runs 18 residues from the cysteine to the phenylalanine. Only the CDR3 part of the read is kept: 54 bases, read in frame from the first base. The library was generated by 5' RACE. The reads were generated on an Illumina HiSeq 2500. A second PCR of about 7 to 12 cycles was run with a J-beta primer mix and a sample-barcoded 5' primer. A unique molecular identifier was introduced onto each TCR beta cDNA molecule by a template-switch 5' adaptor carrying 12 random nucleotides. Each sample yielded at least 3 million CDR3-containing paired-end reads. All of the RNA was converted into first-strand cDNA using the Mint cDNA synthesis kit, with a TRBC-specific oligonucleotide serving as the primer. After uracil-DNA glycosylase treatment, a first 18-cycle PCR used universal primers M1SS and BC2_uni_R on all cDNA. Under the source paper's analysis protocol: Each sample was normalized by randomly selecting 1 million high-quality reads, each carrying a distinct molecular identifier. Instead of being binned into consensus sequences, reads with shared molecular identifiers were discarded. MiTCR, with a Q25 quality threshold and the strictest error-elimination algorithm, was used for CDR3 identification, clonotype clustering and error correction. Lower-bound total TCR beta diversity was estimated with a nonparametric unseen species model using Euler transformation. Starting from the raw public reads, TCRdb applied fastp trimming at Q25, assembled clones with MiXCR and retained in-frame beta chains. A single entry per CDR3 protein holds the most common genes and DNA from its merged rows. These V and J calls are TCRdb output, not the study's own analysis. The sample yields 700,000 or so distinct CDR3 sequences; about 43% were counted once. Of the sample, 30% is held by the ten largest clones.

Summary of the overall study and its limitations: Total diversity estimates from one million sequenced T cells were considered lower bounds and underestimates. Because donor CMV infection status was unknown, age-related changes in expanded clonotypes were potentially confounded. Compared with the aged group, the long-lived group had more naive CD4+ T cells, fewer expanded clones and increased TCR diversity, suggesting age selection. Since profiling was done on bulk unsorted PBMCs, naive and antigen-experienced compartments could not be conclusively compared. There was a strong correlation between observed TCR beta diversity and the percentage of naive T cells measured by flow cytometry. Observed TCR beta diversity per million T cells fell roughly linearly with age, and a significant reduction was already apparent by age around 40.

In its sample, this clonotype was seen a few times. No antigen is known for it. A read error is possible here, since a much larger clone lies one base away. The donors were around 39 Caucasian individuals from Russia, aged 6 to 90 years, who were systemically healthy. About 9.8 milliliters of peripheral blood were drawn from each donor into EDTA-treated Vacutainer tubes. PBMCs were isolated by Ficoll-Paque density-gradient centrifugation, with at least 7 million obtained per sample. Trizol reagent was used to extract total RNA from the PBMCs, yielding at least 6 micrograms per sample. Naive CD45RAhigh/CD27high T cell percentages were measured by flow cytometry on a PBMC aliquot from every donor.

The V gene is TRBV4-3 and the J gene is TRBJ2-5; TRBD1 is perhaps the D gene, given 5 matching bases. The source material was blood. The clonotype was recovered from a man older than 75 in good health. Read as DNA, the sequence is TGCGCCAGCAGCCAAGGGCTGTCTGGGGCGTTAGGCCAAGAGACCCAGTACTTC. Its protein reads: CASSQGLSGALGQETQYF.